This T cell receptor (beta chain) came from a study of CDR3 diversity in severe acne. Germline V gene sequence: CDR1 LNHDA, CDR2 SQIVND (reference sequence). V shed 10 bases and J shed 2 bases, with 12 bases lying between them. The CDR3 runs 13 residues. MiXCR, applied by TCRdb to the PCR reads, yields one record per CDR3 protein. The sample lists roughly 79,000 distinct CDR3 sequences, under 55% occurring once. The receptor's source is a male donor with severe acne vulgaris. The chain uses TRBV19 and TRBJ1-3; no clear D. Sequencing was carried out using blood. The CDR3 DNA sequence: TGTGCCACCGTTGACTCGACTGGAAACACCATATATTTT. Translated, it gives CATVDSTGNTIYF.